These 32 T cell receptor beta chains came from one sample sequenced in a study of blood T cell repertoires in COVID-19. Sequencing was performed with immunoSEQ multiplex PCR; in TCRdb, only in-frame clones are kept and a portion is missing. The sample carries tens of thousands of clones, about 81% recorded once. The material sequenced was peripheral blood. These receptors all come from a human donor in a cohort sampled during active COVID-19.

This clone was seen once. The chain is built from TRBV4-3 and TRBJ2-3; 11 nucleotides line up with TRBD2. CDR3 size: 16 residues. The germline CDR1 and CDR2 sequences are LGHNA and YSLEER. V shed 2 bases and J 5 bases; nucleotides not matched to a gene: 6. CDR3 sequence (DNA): TGCGCCAGCAGCCAAAAACTAGCGGGAGCGGGAGATACGCAGTATTTT. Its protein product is CASSQKLAGAGDTQYF.

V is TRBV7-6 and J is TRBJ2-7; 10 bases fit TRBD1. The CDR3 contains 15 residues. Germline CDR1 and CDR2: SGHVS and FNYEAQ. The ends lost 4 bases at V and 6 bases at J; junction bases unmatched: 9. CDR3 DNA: TGTGCCAGCAGCTCCTATCCGGGACAGGGGACCGAGCAGTACTTC. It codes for CASSSYPGQGTEQYF.

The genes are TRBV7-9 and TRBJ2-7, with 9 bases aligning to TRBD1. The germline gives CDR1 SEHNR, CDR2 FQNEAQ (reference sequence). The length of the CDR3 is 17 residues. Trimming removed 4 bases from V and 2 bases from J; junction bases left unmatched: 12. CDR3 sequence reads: CASSSQQGAGSPYEQYF. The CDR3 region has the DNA TGTGCCAGCAGCTCTCAACAGGGGGCGGGCAGCCCCTACGAGCAGTACTTC. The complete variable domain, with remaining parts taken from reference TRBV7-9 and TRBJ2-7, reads DTGVSQNPRHKITKRGQNVTFRCDPISEHNRLYWYRQTLGQGPEFLTYFQNEAQLEKSRLLSDRFSAERPKGSFSTLEIQRTEQGDSAMYLCASSSQQGAGSPYEQYFGPGTRLTVT.

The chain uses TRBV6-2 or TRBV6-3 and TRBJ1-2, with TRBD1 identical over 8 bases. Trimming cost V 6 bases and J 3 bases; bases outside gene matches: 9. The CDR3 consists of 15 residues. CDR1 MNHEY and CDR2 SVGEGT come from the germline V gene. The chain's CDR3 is CASSKVTTGDYGYTF. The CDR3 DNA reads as TGTGCCAGCAGCAAGGTGACGACAGGGGACTATGGCTACACCTTC.

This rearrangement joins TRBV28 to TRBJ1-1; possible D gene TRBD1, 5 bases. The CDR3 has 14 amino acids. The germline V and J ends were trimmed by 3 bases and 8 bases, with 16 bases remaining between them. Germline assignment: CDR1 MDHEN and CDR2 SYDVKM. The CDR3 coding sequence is TGTGCCAGCAGTTTCGGGGGACCCGGCTCCGAAGCTTTCTTT. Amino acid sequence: CASSFGGPGSEAFF. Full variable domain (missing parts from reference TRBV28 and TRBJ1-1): DVKVTQSSRYLVKRTGEKVFLECVQDMDHENMFWYRQDPGLGLRLIYFSYDVKMKEKGDIPEGYSVSREKKERFSLILESASTNQTSMYLCASSFGGPGSEAFFGQGTRLTVV.

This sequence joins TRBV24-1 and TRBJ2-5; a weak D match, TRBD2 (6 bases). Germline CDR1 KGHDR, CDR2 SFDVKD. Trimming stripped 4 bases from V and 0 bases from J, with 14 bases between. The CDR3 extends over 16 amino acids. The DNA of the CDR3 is TGTGCCACCAGTGACCCCCGCGCGGGGTACCAAGAGACCCAGTACTTC. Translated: CATSDPRAGYQETQYF.

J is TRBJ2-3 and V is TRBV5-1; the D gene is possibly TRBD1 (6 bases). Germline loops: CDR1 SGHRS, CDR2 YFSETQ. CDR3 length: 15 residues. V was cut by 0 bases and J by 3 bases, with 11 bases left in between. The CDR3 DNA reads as TGCGCCAGCAGCTTGGTAACAGGGAAAACAGATACGCAGTATTTT. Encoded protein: CASSLVTGKTDTQYF.

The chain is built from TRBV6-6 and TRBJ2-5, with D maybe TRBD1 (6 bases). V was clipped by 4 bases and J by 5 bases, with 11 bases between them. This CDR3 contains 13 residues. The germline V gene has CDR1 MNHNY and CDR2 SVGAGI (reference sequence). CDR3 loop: CASSFRGGETQYF. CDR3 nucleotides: TGTGCCAGCAGTTTCAGGGGCGGGGAGACCCAGTACTTC.

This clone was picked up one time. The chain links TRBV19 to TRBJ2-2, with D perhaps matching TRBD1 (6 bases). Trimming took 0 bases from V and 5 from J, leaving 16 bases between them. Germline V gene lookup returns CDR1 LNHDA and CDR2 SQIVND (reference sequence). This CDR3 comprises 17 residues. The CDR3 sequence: CASSIDPDRSRTGELFF. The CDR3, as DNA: TGTGCCAGTAGTATAGATCCAGACAGGTCTCGAACCGGGGAGCTGTTTTTT.

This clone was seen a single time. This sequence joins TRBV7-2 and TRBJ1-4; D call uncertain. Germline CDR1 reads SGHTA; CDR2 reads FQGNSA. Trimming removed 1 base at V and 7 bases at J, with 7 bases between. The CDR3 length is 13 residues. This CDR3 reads CASSLGGFEKLFF. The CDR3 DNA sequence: TGTGCCAGCAGCTTAGGCGGGTTTGAAAAACTGTTTTTT.

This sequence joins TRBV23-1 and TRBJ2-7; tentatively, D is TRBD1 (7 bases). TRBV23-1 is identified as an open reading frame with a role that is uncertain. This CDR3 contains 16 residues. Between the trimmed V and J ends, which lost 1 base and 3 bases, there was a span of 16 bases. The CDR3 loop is CASSQWNYQGGYEQYF. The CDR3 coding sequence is TGCGCCAGCAGTCAATGGAACTACCAGGGGGGCTACGAGCAGTACTTC.

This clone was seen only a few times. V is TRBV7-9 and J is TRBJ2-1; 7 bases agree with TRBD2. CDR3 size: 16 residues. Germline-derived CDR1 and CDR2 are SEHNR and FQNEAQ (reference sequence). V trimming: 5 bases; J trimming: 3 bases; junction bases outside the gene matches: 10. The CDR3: CASSPGGGASYNEQFF. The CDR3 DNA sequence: TGTGCCAGCAGCCCCGGCGGGGGAGCGAGCTACAATGAGCAGTTCTTC.

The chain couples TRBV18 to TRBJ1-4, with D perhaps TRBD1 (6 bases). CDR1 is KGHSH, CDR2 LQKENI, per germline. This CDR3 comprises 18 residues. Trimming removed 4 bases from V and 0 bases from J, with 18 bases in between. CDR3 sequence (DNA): TGTGCCAGCTCACTCCACCAAACAGGACAGTCAACTAATGAAAAACTGTTTTTT. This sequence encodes CASSLHQTGQSTNEKLFF.

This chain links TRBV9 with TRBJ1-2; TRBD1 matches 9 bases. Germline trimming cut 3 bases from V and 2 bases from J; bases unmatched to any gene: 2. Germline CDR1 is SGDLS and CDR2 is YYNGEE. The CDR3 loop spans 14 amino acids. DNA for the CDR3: TGTGCCAGCAGCGCAGGGACAGGGAACTATGGCTACACCTTC. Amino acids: CASSAGTGNYGYTF.

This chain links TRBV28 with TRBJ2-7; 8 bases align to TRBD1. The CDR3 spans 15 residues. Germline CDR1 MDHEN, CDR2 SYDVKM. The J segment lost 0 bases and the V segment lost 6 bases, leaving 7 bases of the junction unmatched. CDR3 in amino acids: CASREETGASYEQYF. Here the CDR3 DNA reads TGTGCCAGCAGGGAGGAGACAGGGGCCTCCTACGAGCAGTACTTC.

CDR3 in amino acids: CASSVDQVVVEQYF. The CDR3 region has the DNA TGTGCCAGCAGCGTAGATCAAGTAGTAGTCGAGCAGTACTTC. V gene TRBV9 combines with J gene TRBJ2-7; D call uncertain. Trimming took 0 bases from V and 6 from J, leaving 13 bases between them. This CDR3 has 14 residues. Germline-derived CDR1 and CDR2 are SGDLS and YYNGEE. Full variable domain (missing parts from reference TRBV9 and TRBJ2-7): DSGVTQTPKHLITATGQRVTLRCSPRSGDLSVYWYQQSLDQGLQFLIQYYNGEERAKGNILERFSAQQFPDLHSELNLSSLELGDSALYFCASSVDQVVVEQYFGPGTRLTVT.

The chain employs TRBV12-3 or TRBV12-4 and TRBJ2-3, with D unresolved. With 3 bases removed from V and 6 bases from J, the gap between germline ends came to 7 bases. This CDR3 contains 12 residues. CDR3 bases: TGTGCCAGCAGTTTTCTGGGCGATACGCAGTATTTT. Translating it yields CASSFLGDTQYF.

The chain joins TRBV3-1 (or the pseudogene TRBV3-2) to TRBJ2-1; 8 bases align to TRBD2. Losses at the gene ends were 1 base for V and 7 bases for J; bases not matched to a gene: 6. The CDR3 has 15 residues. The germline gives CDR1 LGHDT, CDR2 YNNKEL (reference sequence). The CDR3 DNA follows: TGTGCCAGCAGCCAAGGAAGCGGGAGTACTAATGAGCAGTTCTTC. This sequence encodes CASSQGSGSTNEQFF.

For the CDR3, the DNA is TGTGCCAGCAGCCCTCGACTAGCGGGAATCGGATCCTACAATGAGCAGTTCTTC. Its translation: CASSPRLAGIGSYNEQFF. V and J are TRBV3-1 (or the pseudogene TRBV3-2) and TRBJ2-1, with TRBD2 matching over 11 bases. Germline V gene sequence: CDR1 LGHDT, CDR2 YNNKEL (reference sequence). This CDR3 is built from 18 residues. Trimming cost V 4 bases and J 1 base; bases outside gene matches: 9.

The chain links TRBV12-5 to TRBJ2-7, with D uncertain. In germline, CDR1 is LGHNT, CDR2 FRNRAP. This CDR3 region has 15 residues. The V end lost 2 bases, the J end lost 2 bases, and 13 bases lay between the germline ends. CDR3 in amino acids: CASGLLRPKTYEQYF. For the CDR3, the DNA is TGTGCTAGTGGTTTGCTACGCCCGAAAACCTACGAGCAGTACTTC.

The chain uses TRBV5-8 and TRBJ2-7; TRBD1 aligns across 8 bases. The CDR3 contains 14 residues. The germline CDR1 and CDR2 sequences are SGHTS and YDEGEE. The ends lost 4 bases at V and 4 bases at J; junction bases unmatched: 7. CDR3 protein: CASSPRGRRYEQYF. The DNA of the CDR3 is TGTGCCAGCAGCCCCAGGGGGCGCAGGTACGAGCAGTACTTC.

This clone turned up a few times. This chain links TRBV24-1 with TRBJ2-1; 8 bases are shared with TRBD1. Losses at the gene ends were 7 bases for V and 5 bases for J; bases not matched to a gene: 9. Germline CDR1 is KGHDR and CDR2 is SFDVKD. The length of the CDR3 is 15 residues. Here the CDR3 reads CATRHSGGANNEQFF. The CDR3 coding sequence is TGTGCCACCAGACATTCAGGGGGCGCGAACAATGAGCAGTTCTTC.

The CDR3 region has the DNA TGTGCCAGCAGCTTCCCCCCCCGGGTACAAAAAGAGCAGTTCTTC. Translated: CASSFPPRVQKEQFF. V gene TRBV7-9 combines with J gene TRBJ2-1; D is unresolved. CDR3 length: 15 amino acids. The V end lost 3 bases, the J end lost 10 bases, and 19 bases lay between the germline ends. Germline-derived CDR1 and CDR2 are SEHNR and FQNEAQ (reference sequence).

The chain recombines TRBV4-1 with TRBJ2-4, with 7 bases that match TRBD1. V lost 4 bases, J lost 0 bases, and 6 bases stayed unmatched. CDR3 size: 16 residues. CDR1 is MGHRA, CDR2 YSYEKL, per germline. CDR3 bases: TGCGCCAGCAGCCCCGGACAGGTTCTAGCCAAAAACATTCAGTACTTC. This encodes CASSPGQVLAKNIQYF.

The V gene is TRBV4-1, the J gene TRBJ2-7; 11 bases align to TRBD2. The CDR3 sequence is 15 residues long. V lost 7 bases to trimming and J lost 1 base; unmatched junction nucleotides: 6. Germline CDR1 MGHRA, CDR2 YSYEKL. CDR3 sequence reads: CASTPGLAASYEQYF. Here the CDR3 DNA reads TGCGCCAGCACCCCGGGACTAGCGGCTTCCTACGAGCAGTACTTC.

The CDR3 spells CASSFSPEAFF. CDR3 in DNA: TGTGCCAGCAGCTTCTCCCCTGAAGCTTTCTTT. V and J are TRBV7-9 and TRBJ1-1; D not certain. The CDR3 is 11 residues long. The V gene lost 3 bases and the J gene lost 6 bases, with 5 bases spanning the gap. Germline V lookup: CDR1 SEHNR, CDR2 FQNEAQ (reference sequence). Drawing the rest from reference TRBV7-9 and TRBJ1-1, the complete variable domain is DTGVSQNPRHKITKRGQNVTFRCDPISEHNRLYWYRQTLGQGPEFLTYFQNEAQLEKSRLLSDRFSAERPKGSFSTLEIQRTEQGDSAMYLCASSFSPEAFFGQGTRLTVV.

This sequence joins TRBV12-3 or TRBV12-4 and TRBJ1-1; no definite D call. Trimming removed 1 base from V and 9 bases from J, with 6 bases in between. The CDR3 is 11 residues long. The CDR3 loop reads CASSLGGKAFF. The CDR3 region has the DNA TGTGCCAGCAGTTTAGGAGGAAAAGCTTTCTTT.

CDR3 amino acids: CASRYGTAIVPFF. CDR3 DNA sequence: TGTGCCAGCAGGTATGGGACAGCCATCGTCCCTTTCTTT. The chain recombines TRBV2 with TRBJ1-1; 7 bases align to TRBD1. The CDR3 has 13 amino acids. The germline CDR1 and CDR2 sequences are SNHLY and FYNNEI. J was trimmed by 12 bases and V by 6 bases; bases with no gene match: 13.

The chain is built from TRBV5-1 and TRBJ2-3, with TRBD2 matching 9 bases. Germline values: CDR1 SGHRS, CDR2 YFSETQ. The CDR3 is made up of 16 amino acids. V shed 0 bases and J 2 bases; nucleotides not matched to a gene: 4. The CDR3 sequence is CASSLVVAGATDTQYF. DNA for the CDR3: TGCGCCAGCAGCTTGGTAGTAGCGGGAGCCACAGATACGCAGTATTTT.

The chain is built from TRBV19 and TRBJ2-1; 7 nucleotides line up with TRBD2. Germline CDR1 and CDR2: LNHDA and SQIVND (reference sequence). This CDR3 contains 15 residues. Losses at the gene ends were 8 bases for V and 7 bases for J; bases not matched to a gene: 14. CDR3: CASQHLASGVNEQFF. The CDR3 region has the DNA TGTGCCAGTCAACATCTGGCTAGCGGAGTAAATGAGCAGTTCTTC.

CDR3 sequence reads: CASSVVSGNNEQFF. The CDR3 bases are TGTGCCAGCAGCGTAGTGTCCGGGAACAATGAGCAGTTCTTC. V gene TRBV9 combines with J gene TRBJ2-1; tentatively, D is TRBD2 (5 bases). The germline CDR1 and CDR2 sequences are SGDLS and YYNGEE. V was cut by 0 bases and J by 5 bases, with 9 bases left in between. The CDR3 has 14 residues.

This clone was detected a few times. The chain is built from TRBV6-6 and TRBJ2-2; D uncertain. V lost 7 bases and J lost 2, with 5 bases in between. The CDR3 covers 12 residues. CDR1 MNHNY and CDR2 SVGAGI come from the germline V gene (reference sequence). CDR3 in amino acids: CASKSNTGELFF. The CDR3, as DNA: TGTGCCAGCAAATCTAACACCGGGGAGCTGTTTTTT.